Listed below are T cell receptor beta chains from one sample, sequenced in a study of cytomegalovirus exposure and HLA in healthy donors. Data came from immunoSEQ multiplex PCR; TCRdb stores just in-frame clones and leaves some out. The table has 150,000 to 200,000 clones, roughly 85% seen once. Sequencing was done on a sample of PBMCs. The receptor source for this set is a man aged 35 to 55 in good health and CMV-seropositive. The CDR3 runs from the conserved cysteine through the conserved F or W. Each record gives: V gene, clone size, J gene, D gene, CDR3 protein, CDR3 DNA. D genes are given only for firm matches. Only part of the rows carry a size: once, few, many, or a class if the clone is expanded.

TRBV5-4	NA	TRBJ1-2	TRBD1	CASSLAAGGFGYTF	TGTGCCAGCAGCTTGGCGGCAGGGGGCTTTGGCTACACCTTC
TRBV2	once	TRBJ2-6	NA	CASSENWGQSGANVLTF	TGTGCCAGCAGTGAGAATTGGGGGCAGTCTGGGGCCAACGTCCTGACTTTC
TRBV11-3	NA	TRBJ2-3	NA	CASSLATWGVTDTQYF	TGTGCCAGCAGCTTAGCGACGTGGGGCGTCACAGATACGCAGTATTTT
TRBV6-5	few	TRBJ1-5	NA	CASSSDSFSNQPQHF	TGTGCCAGCAGTTCCGACAGTTTTAGCAATCAGCCCCAGCATTTT
TRBV2	few	TRBJ1-3	NA	CASTGWRSGNTIYF	TGTGCCAGTACAGGGTGGAGGTCTGGAAACACCATATATTTT
TRBV27	NA	TRBJ2-1	NA	CASSLWLRSYNEQFF	TGTGCCAGCAGTTTATGGCTCCGCTCCTACAATGAGCAGTTCTTC
TRBV30	NA	TRBJ2-7	NA	CAWTPGTLSTYEQYF	TGTGCCTGGACCCCGGGGACTCTTAGCACCTACGAGCAGTACTTC
TRBV5-1	NA	TRBJ1-2	NA	CASSSTIEGRGSNYGYTF	TGCGCCAGCAGCTCTACGATAGAGGGGAGGGGATCTAACTATGGCTACACCTTC
TRBV6-5	few	TRBJ2-1	NA	CASSYSDSYNEQFF	TGTGCCAGCAGTTACTCGGACAGTTACAATGAGCAGTTCTTC
TRBV2	NA	TRBJ1-5	TRBD1	CASNRQGGGNQPQHF	TGTGCCAGCAACCGACAGGGCGGTGGCAATCAGCCCCAGCATTTT
TRBV5-1	NA	TRBJ2-1	NA	CASSVGTLNEQFF	TGCGCCAGCAGCGTTGGGACTCTCAATGAGCAGTTCTTC
TRBV7-2	NA	TRBJ2-7	NA	CASSYSLSLEQYF	TGTGCCAGCAGCTACTCACTATCCCTCGAGCAGTACTTC
TRBV9	NA	TRBJ2-1	NA	CASSRKHRAFLSYNEQFF	TGTGCCAGCAGCCGAAAGCACAGGGCTTTCCTCTCCTACAATGAGCAGTTCTTC
TRBV12-5	NA	TRBJ2-2	TRBD2	CASGLPSGGNTGELFF	TGTGCTAGTGGGCTACCTAGCGGGGGGAACACCGGGGAGCTGTTTTTT
TRBV5-1	NA	TRBJ2-2	TRBD1	CASSLQTGYTGELFF	TGCGCCAGCAGCTTACAGACAGGGTACACCGGGGAGCTGTTTTTT
TRBV7-8	NA	TRBJ2-2	TRBD1	CASSGNRGVNTGELFF	TGTGCCAGCAGCGGTAACAGGGGCGTCAACACCGGGGAGCTGTTTTTT
TRBV6-5	once	TRBJ2-1	TRBD2	CASKLAGGRNEQFF	TGTGCCAGCAAACTAGCGGGAGGGCGGAATGAGCAGTTCTTC